The clone carrying this TCR beta chain was seen a handful of times. Its antigen remains unidentified. The CDR3 sequence is 17 residues long. The authors reverse transcribed all of the isolated RNA, so sequencing captured expressed TCRB transcripts. Data came from immunoSEQ multiplex PCR; TCRdb stores just in-frame clones and leaves some out. The sample lists roughly 340,000 clones, about 13% seen once, with nearly 0.015% in the top ten. This entry belongs to a study of beta chain features in type 1 diabetes. Study outcomes and limitations: In every one of the four CD4+ subsets, TCRB CDR3s were moderately but significantly shorter in Type 1 diabetes patients.

Central memory, naive, regulatory and stem cell-like memory CD4+ cells were sorted by CD45RO/CCR7/CD25/CD127/CD95/CD27. The sample taken for sequencing was naive CD4+ T cells from blood. This TCR came from a young woman with type 1 diabetes. The rearrangement joins TRBV21-1 to TRBJ1-1. TRBV21-1 is deemed a pseudogene. The CDR3 nucleotides are TGTGCCAGCACAGAACGAAATCCGGGACTAAAGAACACTGAAGCTTTCTTT. Its protein product is CASTERNPGLKNTEAFF.